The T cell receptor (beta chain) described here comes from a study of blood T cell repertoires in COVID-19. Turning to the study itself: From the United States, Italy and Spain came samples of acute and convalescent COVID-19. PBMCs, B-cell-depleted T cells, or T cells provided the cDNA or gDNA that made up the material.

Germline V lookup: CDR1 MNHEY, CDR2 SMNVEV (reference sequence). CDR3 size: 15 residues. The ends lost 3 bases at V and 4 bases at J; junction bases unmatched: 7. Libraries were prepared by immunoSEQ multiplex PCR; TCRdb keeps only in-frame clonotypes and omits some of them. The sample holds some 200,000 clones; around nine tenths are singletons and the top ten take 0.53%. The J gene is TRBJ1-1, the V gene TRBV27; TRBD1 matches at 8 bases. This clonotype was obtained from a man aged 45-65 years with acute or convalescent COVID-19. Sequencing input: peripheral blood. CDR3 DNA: TGTGCCAGCAGTTTTACAGGGGGGATGAGCACTGAAGCTTTCTTT. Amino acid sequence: CASSFTGGMSTEAFF.